This TCR beta chain appears in the sequencing data of a study of blood T cells in healthy people across ages. A J-beta primer mix and a sample-barcoded 5' primer were used in a second PCR of roughly 6 to 11 cycles. TCRdb fed the 5' RACE reads into MiXCR, producing one record per CDR3 protein. The data contain some 800,000 distinct CDR3 sequences, more than 20% of them singletons. Overall study findings and caveats: Diversity was higher, and naive CD4+ cells more numerous, in long-lived donors than in aged donors.

This clonotype was found a few times. Its antigen is currently unknown. At one boundary the junction diverges from the germline segment, which might be a read error. The CDR3 consists of 12 residues. Germline CDR1 reads MGHDK; CDR2 reads SYGVNS. These same data were also listed under a study on T cells of mothers and their children. That study adds: The study sampled a few healthy Caucasian mothers and their six children.

The sequenced sample was blood. The sequence was collected from a boy aged 5-17 years in good health. This chain connects TRBV25-1 to TRBJ2-1; D perhaps matches TRBD2 (6 bases). The CDR3 coding sequence is TGTGCCAGCAGCCGCGGGAACGATGAGCAGCTCTTC. Protein: CASSRGNDEQLF.